Included here is one T cell receptor (beta chain) sequence, with context. This specimen comes from a study of blood T cell repertoires in COVID-19. For the study at large: PBMCs, B-cell-depleted T cells, or T cells provided the cDNA or gDNA that made up the material.

Repertoires were generated with immunoSEQ multiplex PCR, while TCRdb's copy carries only in-frame clones and drops some. The profile covers over 250,000 clones, with about 86% appearing a single time and approximately 4% taken by the ten largest. Across 20 to 25 US areas, participants ranged in age from 18 to 89 years. The clonotype originates from a man aged 25-45 years with acute COVID-19. The source material was PBMCs or T cells enriched from blood (not recorded which).

The CDR3 sequence is CASSLGPVEPQHF. DNA of the CDR3: TGTGCCAGCAGCTTGGGGCCAGTGGAGCCCCAGCATTTT. V is TRBV5-4 and J is TRBJ1-5; the D is unclear. Germline CDR1 is SGHNT and CDR2 is YYREEE (reference sequence). CDR3 length: 13 residues. Deletions cut 0 bases from V and 8 bases from J, with 9 bases between.